These 19 T cell receptor beta chains share one sample of origin, sequenced in a study of T cells in Graves' hyperthyroidism and ophthalmopathy (dated by TCRdb to the late 2010s). The library was built by means of multiplex PCR. Sequencer: Illumina HiSeq 2000. The TCR beta CDR3 regions were amplified from RNA transcripts. The first round of RT-PCR for the TCR CDR3 was performed with the HTBI primer set and the Qiagen OneStep RT-PCR kit. TCRdb reprocessed the public reads (quality trimming at Q25 with fastp, clone calling with MiXCR) and kept in-frame beta chains. Every CDR3 protein is listed once, alongside the most common genes and DNA of its rows. The sample data list 550,000 to 700,000 distinct CDR3 sequences, and just over 45% of these were observed just once. Clones ranked in the top ten supply roughly 19% of the sample. Sequencing input: peripheral blood or thyroid tissue (not recorded which). These receptors originate from an adult woman with Graves' disease, either hyperthyroidism or ophthalmopathy (not recorded which).

This clonotype was recorded a few times. The CDR3 spells CATSPGRKRSAETQYF. The CDR3 region has the DNA TGTGCCACCAGCCCCGGGCGCAAGAGGTCGGCCGAGACCCAGTACTTC. This chain uses TRBV15 with TRBJ2-5; D not certain. Trimming removed 5 bases from V and 5 bases from J, with 21 bases in between. Germline V gene sequence: CDR1 LNHNV, CDR2 YYDKDF (reference sequence). CDR3 size: 16 residues.

J is TRBJ2-5 and V is TRBV2, with D possibly TRBD2 on 5 matching bases. Trimming stripped 10 bases from V and 3 bases from J, with 15 bases between. Germline V lookup: CDR1 SNHLY, CDR2 FYNNEI. The CDR3 sequence is 13 residues long. CDR3 region: CATQRGSEETQYF. CDR3 DNA: TGTGCCACCCAACGCGGGTCCGAAGAGACCCAGTACTTC.

The chain carries TRBV6-5 and TRBJ2-5, with D perhaps TRBD1 (5 bases). The germline V gene has CDR1 MNHEY and CDR2 SVGAGI. There are 19 residues in the CDR3. Trimming took off 5 bases at V and 0 bases at J, with 25 bases between the two ends. As DNA, the CDR3 is TGTGCCAGCAGTGACGCTTTACGAACTACAGGAATGAACCAAGAGACCCAGTACTTC. This translates into CASSDALRTTGMNQETQYF.

This clonotype was observed many times. The chain uses TRBV29-1 and TRBJ1-2; D perhaps matches TRBD1 (6 bases). Trimming shortened V by 4 bases and J by 6 bases, and 9 bases separated the two germline ends. Germline-derived CDR1 and CDR2 are SQVTM and ANQGSEA. The CDR3 has 11 residues. The CDR3 region is CSVGTGNGYTF. CDR3 DNA sequence: TGCAGCGTTGGAACAGGGAATGGCTACACCTTC.

This clonotype was detected only a few times. The missing conserved phenylalanine or tryptophan at the end of this CDR3 makes a read error likely. It is unclear where the CDR3 begins or ends on the DNA, so no DNA is shown, and the CDR3 is as TCRdb lists it. This chain uses TRBV24-1 with TRBJ2-6; the table names TRBD2, a call not compared with the DNA. Termini included, the CDR3 measures 10 amino acids. The germline gives CDR1 KGHDR, CDR2 SFDVKD. The CDR3 is CATSDTSGSL.

The chain is built from TRBV6-6 and TRBJ2-7, with 9 nucleotides matching TRBD2. The J segment lost 4 bases and the V segment lost 2 bases, leaving 3 bases of the junction unmatched. Germline values: CDR1 MNHNY, CDR2 SVGAGI (reference sequence). The CDR3 has 14 amino acids. The CDR3 loop reads CASSYEAGGYEQYF. DNA for the CDR3: TGTGCCAGCAGTTACGAAGCGGGAGGTTACGAGCAGTACTTC.

The chain joins TRBV12-3 or TRBV12-4 to TRBJ2-5; TRBD2 aligns across 14 bases. The CDR3 spans 17 residues. J lost 5 bases, V lost 4 bases, and 9 bases had no gene match. CDR3 loop: CASSWPGLAGVFETQYF. CDR3 in DNA: TGTGCCAGCAGTTGGCCGGGACTAGCGGGAGTTTTTGAGACCCAGTACTTC.

This rearrangement joins TRBV10-3 to TRBJ1-1, with a tentative D call TRBD1 (6 bases). With 6 bases removed from V and 0 bases from J, the gap between germline ends came to 17 bases. Germline V gene data show CDR1 as ENHRY and CDR2 as SYGVKD. The CDR3 extends over 16 amino acids. CDR3 protein: CAISLRDISMNTEAFF. In DNA form, the CDR3 reads TGTGCCATCAGCCTCCGGGACATATCTATGAACACTGAAGCTTTCTTT.

The J gene is TRBJ1-2, the V gene TRBV20-1, with D hard to call. The CDR3 totals 15 residues. V was trimmed by 1 base and J by 8 bases, leaving 20 bases between them. CDR1 is DFQATT, CDR2 SNEGSKA, per germline (reference sequence). The CDR3 DNA follows: TGCAGTGCTAGAGTAGTGGGCCGGACCTACGGGGGCTACACCTTC. Translating it yields CSARVVGRTYGGYTF.

The chain couples TRBV10-3 to TRBJ1-4; 8 nucleotides match TRBD1. Germline V gene lookup returns CDR1 ENHRY and CDR2 SYGVKD. CDR3 length equals 15 residues. V was clipped by 2 bases and J by 7 bases; unmatched bases: 6. The CDR3: CAISEEGTGIEKLFF. CDR3 DNA sequence: TGTGCCATCAGTGAGGAGGGGACAGGCATTGAAAAACTGTTTTTT.

The chain is built from TRBV10-3 and TRBJ1-4; D not certain. The CDR3 covers 14 residues. Trimming shortened V by 6 bases and J by 7 bases, and 15 bases separated the two germline ends. Germline V gives CDR1 ENHRY, CDR2 SYGVKD. CDR3 in DNA: TGTGCCATCAGCAGGACTTCGATCGGTGAAAAACTGTTTTTT. Its translation: CAISRTSIGEKLFF.

The rearrangement uses TRBV19 and TRBJ1-1; D not certain. Germline V CDR1 and CDR2: LNHDA, SQIVND (reference sequence). The ends were cut back, 6 bases at V and 0 bases at J, with 8 bases in the middle. The CDR3 covers 13 residues. The CDR3 loop is CASRKTLNTEAFF. In nucleotides, the CDR3 is TGTGCCAGTAGGAAAACTTTGAACACTGAAGCTTTCTTT.

The chain links TRBV12-3 or TRBV12-4 to TRBJ1-5, with 8 bases fitting TRBD1. CDR3 size: 14 residues. The J segment lost 3 bases and the V segment lost 7 bases, leaving 5 bases of the junction unmatched. The CDR3 sequence is CASTPGQVNQPQHF. DNA of the CDR3: TGTGCCAGCACCCCGGGACAGGTCAATCAGCCCCAGCATTTT.

J is TRBJ2-7 and V is TRBV15; 13 bases align to TRBD2. Germline lookup yields CDR1 LNHNV and CDR2 YYDKDF (reference sequence). The CDR3 runs to 17 residues. Trimming removed 5 bases from V and 0 bases from J; junction bases left unmatched: 7. For the CDR3, the DNA is TGTGCCACCAGCGGCCGGGGACTAGCGGGAATCTCCTACGAGCAGTACTTC. Amino acids: CATSGRGLAGISYEQYF.

This clonotype was counted ten times or more. The V and J genes are TRBV6-4 and TRBJ2-5; 11 bases are shared with TRBD2. CDR1 MRHNA and CDR2 SNTAGT come from the germline V gene. Trimming cost V 4 bases and J 2 bases; bases outside gene matches: 3. This CDR3 is built from 15 residues. CDR3 in amino acids: CASSASGGIQETQYF. The CDR3 DNA sequence: TGTGCCAGCAGTGCTAGCGGGGGGATACAAGAGACCCAGTACTTC.

Notes on this clonotype: Because the CDR3's place on the DNA is in doubt, the DNA is left out and the CDR3 is given as listed by TCRdb. The chain joins TRBV7-9 to TRBJ2-7; the table assigns TRBD2, which was not confirmed against the DNA. From germline, CDR1 is SEHNR and CDR2 FQNEAQ (reference sequence). The CDR3 spans 22 amino acids, including both terminal residues. This chain's CDR3 is CASSFYICSARAEREAAYEQYF.

In its sample, this clonotype was seen many times. J is TRBJ2-2 and V is TRBV6-4; the match to TRBD2 covers 7 bases. Trimming removed 4 bases from V and 5 bases from J; junction bases left unmatched: 7. The CDR3 consists of 15 residues. Germline V CDR1 and CDR2: MRHNA, SNTAGT. CDR3 sequence (DNA): TGTGCCAGCAGTGCAGAGGGAGGGGAAACCGGGGAGCTGTTTTTT. This encodes CASSAEGGETGELFF.

Concerning this clonotype itself: A much larger clone lies a single base off, so this may be a read error. This chain joins TRBV5-1 and TRBJ1-1; D uncertain. The CDR3 length is 14 residues. Germline CDR1 and CDR2: SGHRS and YFSETQ. V was cut by 4 bases and J by 4 bases, with 14 bases left in between. As DNA, the CDR3 is TGCGCCAGCAGCAGGACCGCGGGGAGCACTGAAGCTTTCTTT. Translating it yields CASSRTAGSTEAFF.

This clonotype appeared many times. The rearrangement uses TRBV20-1 and TRBJ2-7; 7 nucleotides agree with TRBD1. This CDR3 spans 14 amino acids. V lost 3 bases to trimming and J lost 4 bases; unmatched junction nucleotides: 9. CDR1 DFQATT and CDR2 SNEGSKA come from the germline V gene (reference sequence). In DNA, the CDR3 is TGCAGTGCTAGCGGACAGGAGAATGGATACGAGCAGTACTTC. Encoded protein: CSASGQENGYEQYF.